Listed here are 25 T cell receptor beta chains from one sample, sequenced in a study of regulatory T cells in long-lasting Graves disease. HTBI primers from iRepertoire and Arm-PCR of CDR3 regions yielded the TCR beta libraries. TCRdb passed the multiplex PCR reads through MiXCR, listing each CDR3 protein once. The sample carries around 250,000 distinct CDR3 sequences, 20% to 25% recorded once. This sample's time point: newly diagnosed GD, antithyroid drugs for less than 3 months. TCR sequences were obtained from RNA taken from PBMCs. Source: peripheral blood mononuclear cells (PBMCs), taken at new diagnosis, from a patient treated with antithyroid drugs. These receptors were obtained from a female donor with Graves disease.

The chain is built from TRBV5-1 and TRBJ2-7; D might be TRBD2 (6 bases). V was trimmed by 0 bases and J by 4 bases, leaving 11 bases between them. The CDR3 runs 14 residues. Germline CDR1 is SGHRS and CDR2 is YFSETQ. CDR3: CASSLAPEGYEQYF. CDR3 DNA sequence: TGCGCCAGCAGCTTGGCCCCGGAGGGGTACGAGCAGTACTTC.

This clonotype was seen repeatedly, ten times or more. The rearrangement joins TRBV20-1 to TRBJ1-2; weak D call: TRBD1 (6 bases). The length of the CDR3 is 12 residues. Germline V CDR1 and CDR2: DFQATT, SNEGSKA (reference sequence). Trimming left V 3 bases short and J 2 bases short, with 7 bases between. CDR3: CSASRGNYGYTF. The CDR3 nucleotides read TGCAGTGCTAGTAGGGGGAACTATGGCTACACCTTC.

This chain links TRBV28 with TRBJ1-2; D may be TRBD1 (5 bases). Trimming pared 2 bases from V and 5 bases from J, leaving 18 bases between. The CDR3 is 16 residues long. Germline loops: CDR1 MDHEN, CDR2 SYDVKM. The CDR3 coding sequence is TGTGCCAGCAGTTTAGGGGCCCGGGGAAGCGATTATGGCTACACCTTC. This translates into CASSLGARGSDYGYTF.

In regard to this clonotype: It differs at one base from a far larger clone, so likely a read error. The chain couples TRBV11-3 to TRBJ2-1, with D perhaps TRBD2 (5 bases). Looked up from germline, CDR1 is SGHNT and CDR2 is YENEEA. The CDR3 is 13 amino acids. The V gene lost 3 bases and the J gene lost 11 bases, with 14 bases spanning the gap. The CDR3 loop reads CASSLTNPEKQFF. The CDR3, as DNA: TGTGCCAGCAGCTTGACTAATCCGGAAAAGCAGTTCTTC.

This clonotype was recorded at least ten times. The gene calls are TRBV12-3 or TRBV12-4 and TRBJ1-2; tentatively, D is TRBD1 (5 bases). This CDR3 comprises 15 residues. Trimming left V 5 bases short and J 2 bases short, with 15 bases between. CDR3 residues: CASSRGNTGNYGYTF. The CDR3 DNA reads TGTGCCAGCAGTCGAGGTAATACAGGAAACTATGGCTACACCTTC.

This clonotype has at least ten counts. V gene TRBV14 combines with J gene TRBJ1-1, with D unresolved. Trimming left V 2 bases short and J 3 bases short, with 4 bases between. Germline V gives CDR1 SGHDN, CDR2 FVKESK. The CDR3 loop spans 12 amino acids. The CDR3: CASSQSYTEAFF. The CDR3 DNA reads TGTGCCAGCAGCCAATCTTACACTGAAGCTTTCTTT.

A note on this clonotype: A far larger clone is only one base removed, so a read error is likely. The V call is TRBV12-3 or TRBV12-4, the J call TRBJ2-7; no clear D. The CDR3 has 14 residues. CDR3 nucleotide sequence: TGTGCCTGCAGTGCCACAGAGATCTCCTACGAGCAGTACTTC. Translated, it gives CACSATEISYEQYF.

This clonotype has only a few counts. Possible read error: a much larger clone is one base away. The rearrangement uses TRBV14 and TRBJ2-2; D might be TRBD2 (7 bases). Germline CDR1 and CDR2: SGHDN and FVKESK. V was cut by 5 bases and J by 9 bases, with 16 bases left in between. The CDR3 totals 14 residues. The CDR3 DNA reads TGTGCCAGCAGCTTGCGGGGGCTGATCAGGGAGCTGTTTTTT. Protein: CASSLRGLIRELFF. Full variable domain (remainder filled in from reference TRBV14 and TRBJ2-2): EAGVTQFPSHSVIEKGQTVTLRCDPISGHDNLYWYRRVMGKEIKFLLHFVKESKQDESGMPNNRFLAERTGGTYSTLKVQPAELEDSGVYFCASSLRGLIRELFFGEGSRLTVL.

The chain links TRBV5-4 to TRBJ2-5; TRBD2 matches at 10 bases. V gave up 4 bases and J gave up 3 bases; unmatched junction bases: 6. Germline lookup yields CDR1 SGHNT and CDR2 YYREEE (reference sequence). The length of the CDR3 is 15 residues. CDR3 region: CASSSGLADKETQYF. Written as DNA, the CDR3 is TGTGCCAGCAGCAGTGGACTAGCGGATAAAGAGACCCAGTACTTC.

This clonotype was recorded at least ten times. The chain couples TRBV11-2 to TRBJ2-5, with 10 bases aligning to TRBD2. With V trimmed by 5 bases and J by 4 bases, 10 bases remained unmatched. This CDR3 is 16 amino acids long. Germline V gene lookup returns CDR1 SGHAT and CDR2 FQNNGV. CDR3 protein: CASSPHLAGAGETQYF. DNA for the CDR3: TGTGCCAGCAGCCCACACCTAGCGGGGGCGGGAGAGACCCAGTACTTC.

The genes are TRBV7-2 and TRBJ2-5; D could derive from TRBD1 or TRBD2 (6 bases each). Trimming removed 2 bases from V and 4 bases from J, with 14 bases in between. The CDR3 contains 15 residues. CDR1 and CDR2 (germline): SGHTA, FQGNSA. The CDR3 protein is CASSLLGGRSETQYF. The CDR3 bases are TGTGCCAGCAGCTTATTAGGGGGGCGATCAGAGACCCAGTACTTC.

With respect to this clonotype: This may be a read error: a much more frequent sequence differs by one nucleotide. The rearrangement links TRBV20-1 to TRBJ2-4; 7 nucleotides agree with TRBD2. The end of the DNA aligns better with TRBJ2-7, so the J call may be wrong. The CDR3 extends over 14 amino acids. Germline V lookup: CDR1 DFQATT, CDR2 SNEGSKA (reference sequence). CDR3 in DNA: TGCAGTGCAGAACTAGGGCCGGGAGGAAGCGAGCAGTACTTC. It is translated as CSAELGPGGSEQYF.

In this sample, this clonotype turned up many times. V is TRBV30 and J is TRBJ2-3, with TRBD2 matching over 14 bases. The germline CDR1 and CDR2 sequences are GTSNPN and SVGIG (reference sequence). The CDR3 totals 17 residues. The junction had 8 bases not matched to a gene; V was cut back by 4 bases and J by 2 bases. The CDR3 sequence: CAWMGLAGEGDTDTQYF. CDR3 DNA: TGTGCCTGGATGGGACTAGCGGGAGAAGGGGACACAGATACGCAGTATTTT.

This clonotype was counted at least ten times. The chain is built from TRBV12-3 or TRBV12-4 and TRBJ2-3, with D perhaps TRBD2 (5 bases). The CDR3 runs to 14 residues. The V gene lost 3 bases and the J gene lost 2 bases, with 9 bases spanning the gap. In DNA form, the CDR3 reads TGTGCCAGCAGTTTCCCGACTATCACAGATACGCAGTATTTT. Translated: CASSFPTITDTQYF.

This clonotype was observed many times. Its ends do not fully match the called genes, so a read error is possible. V gene TRBV20-1 combines with J gene TRBJ1-4; D is unclear. The germline V gene encodes CDR1 DFQATT and CDR2 SNEGSKA (reference sequence). The CDR3 is made up of 13 amino acids. CDR3 in DNA: TGCAGTGCTAGCGAGGATGGGAATGAAAAGCTGTTTTTT. The encoded protein is CSASEDGNEKLFF.

This clonotype appeared many times. The genes are TRBV2 and TRBJ1-5, with TRBD1 matching over 8 bases. This CDR3 has 14 amino acids. Germline loops: CDR1 SNHLY, CDR2 FYNNEI. With 6 bases clipped from V and 5 bases from J, the junction kept 6 bases outside the gene matches. The chain's CDR3 is CASSRGQGHQPQHF. The CDR3 DNA reads as TGTGCCAGCAGCCGAGGACAGGGTCATCAGCCCCAGCATTTT.

In this sample, this clonotype turned up many times. The CDR3 DNA reads as TGTGCCAGCAGCCAAAAAAGGCGGGAGGGCACAGATACGCAGTATTTT. The encoded protein is CASSQKRREGTDTQYF. V is TRBV7-6 and J is TRBJ2-3; 8 nucleotides line up with TRBD2. CDR1 and CDR2 (germline): SGHVS, FNYEAQ. V gave up 5 bases and J gave up 1 base; unmatched junction bases: 8. CDR3 length: 16 amino acids. The variable domain in full, with the rest retrieved from reference TRBV7-6 and TRBJ2-3, is GAGVSQSPRYKVTKRGQDVALRCDPISGHVSLYWYRQALGQGPEFLTYFNYEAQQDKSGLPNDRFSAERPEGSISTLTIQRTEQRDSAMYRCASSQKRREGTDTQYFGPGTRLTVL.

The chain recombines TRBV24-1 with TRBJ2-5; the match to TRBD1 covers 11 bases. The germline gives CDR1 KGHDR, CDR2 SFDVKD. J lost 5 bases, V lost 5 bases, and 3 bases had no gene match. This CDR3 has 14 amino acids. CDR3 sequence reads: CATSGTGGGETQYF. CDR3 sequence (DNA): TGTGCCACCAGTGGGACAGGGGGCGGGGAGACCCAGTACTTC.

At least ten counts were recorded for this clonotype. This sequence joins TRBV18 and TRBJ2-3; the D is unclear. The germline V and J ends were trimmed by 6 bases and 5 bases, with 12 bases remaining between them. There are 13 residues in the CDR3. The germline CDR1 and CDR2 sequences are KGHSH and LQKENI. The CDR3 sequence is CASSQRVGDTQYF. As DNA, the CDR3 is TGTGCCAGCTCGCAACGAGTGGGAGATACGCAGTATTTT.

This rearrangement joins TRBV5-1 to TRBJ1-2; no clear D gene. From germline, CDR1 is SGHRS and CDR2 YFSETQ. The CDR3 consists of 13 residues. Trimming left V 0 bases short and J 9 bases short, with 12 bases between. The CDR3 reads CASSLGQGYRYTF. DNA of the CDR3: TGCGCCAGCAGCTTGGGACAAGGGTATCGCTACACCTTC.

Remarks on this clonotype: A much more abundant neighbour one base away suggests this may be a read error. J is TRBJ2-7 and V is TRBV12-3 or TRBV12-4; D is ambiguous. Deletions cut 6 bases from V and 10 bases from J, with 16 bases between. CDR3 length: 12 residues. The CDR3 sequence: CASSLNNPNQYF. In DNA form, the CDR3 reads TGTGCCAGCAGCCTGAATAACCCGAACCAGTACTTC.

V and J are TRBV7-8 and TRBJ2-7; the D gene could be TRBD1 or TRBD2 (6 bases each). Trimming removed 1 base from V and 5 bases from J, with 12 bases in between. Germline V gene lookup returns CDR1 SGHVS and CDR2 FQNEAQ. CDR3 length equals 14 residues. The CDR3 protein is CASSLVRGRDEQYF. CDR3 nucleotides: TGTGCCAGCAGCTTAGTTCGGGGGCGCGACGAGCAGTACTTC.

This clonotype was detected only once. This chain links TRBV5-1 with TRBJ2-1, with 10 bases lining up with TRBD2. Germline CDR1 is SGHRS and CDR2 is YFSETQ. The V segment lost 0 bases and the J segment 3 bases; nucleotides outside the gene matches: 0. CDR3 size: 15 residues. CDR3 in DNA: TGCGCCAGCAGCTTGGGGACTAGCGGCTACAATGAGCAGTTCTTC. Translating gives CASSLGTSGYNEQFF.

This clonotype was recorded many times. V usage is TRBV20-1 and J usage is TRBJ1-6, with D possibly TRBD1 on 5 matching bases. CDR3 length equals 16 residues. The V gene lost 0 bases and the J gene lost 9 bases, with 18 bases spanning the gap. The germline CDR1 and CDR2 sequences are DFQATT and SNEGSKA (reference sequence). The CDR3 coding sequence is TGCAGTGCTAGAGACCCTGATGGGGGAACTGGTTCACCCCTCCACTTT. This translates into CSARDPDGGTGSPLHF.

This clonotype was observed many times. This chain's CDR3 is CSARVPSGHNEQFF. The CDR3, as DNA: TGCAGTGCTAGGGTCCCAAGCGGACACAATGAGCAGTTCTTC. The V and J genes are TRBV20-1 and TRBJ2-1; maybe TRBD2 (5 bases). The CDR3 runs to 14 residues. Germline loops: CDR1 DFQATT, CDR2 SNEGSKA (reference sequence). The V gene lost 3 bases and the J gene lost 5 bases, with 14 bases spanning the gap.